These 29 T cell receptor beta chains originate from one sample sequenced in a study of T cells in Graves' hyperthyroidism and ophthalmopathy. Template material for amplifying TCR beta CDR3 regions consisted of RNA transcripts. During a first-round RT-PCR of the TCR CDR3, the HTBI primer set was used. TCRdb ran MiXCR on the multiplex PCR reads and lists one entry per CDR3 protein. Of 530,000 or so distinct CDR3 sequences listed, approximately 17% are singletons. The sample taken for sequencing was blood. The source of these receptors is a young woman with Graves' ophthalmopathy.

This chain uses TRBV5-6 with TRBJ2-3; 7 nucleotides line up with TRBD2. Germline V lookup: CDR1 SGHDT, CDR2 YYEEEE. V was pared by 4 bases and J by 2 bases, with 7 bases of the junction left unmatched. The CDR3 sequence is 15 residues long. CDR3 nucleotide sequence: TGTGCCAGCAGCCTGTCTAGCGGTACCACAGATACGCAGTATTTT. Its translation: CASSLSSGTTDTQYF.

In this sample, this clonotype turned up a few times. V gene TRBV24-1 combines with J gene TRBJ2-1; D not certain. CDR1 and CDR2 from the germline V gene are KGHDR and SFDVKD. The CDR3 totals 13 residues. V was cut by 4 bases and J by 9 bases, with 12 bases left in between. The CDR3 region is CATSDARLAEQFF. The CDR3 DNA sequence: TGTGCCACCAGTGACGCCAGGTTAGCTGAGCAGTTCTTC.

This clonotype was seen many times. This sequence joins TRBV10-3 and TRBJ1-1; 7 bases are shared with TRBD1. V shed 9 bases, J shed 1 base, and the junction held 5 bases outside the gene matches. The germline gives CDR1 ENHRY, CDR2 SYGVKD. The length of the CDR3 is 13 residues. The CDR3 nucleotides read TGTGCCATAGGGACAGAGCCGAACACTGAAGCTTTCTTT. Amino acid sequence: CAIGTEPNTEAFF.

This clonotype was counted between two and nine times. The V and J genes are TRBV6-9 and TRBJ2-7; 10 bases are shared with TRBD2. The trim removed 3 bases at V and 4 bases at J, leaving 6 bases unmatched. Per the germline V gene, CDR1 is MNHGY and CDR2 is SVAAGI. This CDR3 contains 15 residues. In nucleotides, the CDR3 is TGTGCCAGCAGTTACCACAAGCGGGAGGGGTACGAGCAGTACTTC. Residues: CASSYHKREGYEQYF.

This clonotype has ten or more counts. The chain carries TRBV7-8 and TRBJ2-7; D gene uncertain. The CDR3 spans 11 residues. Germline-derived CDR1 and CDR2 are SGHVS and FQNEAQ. Trimming took 8 bases from V and 0 from J, leaving 5 bases between them. The CDR3, as DNA: TGTGCCAGCGGGAACTCCTACGAGCAGTACTTC. This gives the protein CASGNSYEQYF.

This chain joins TRBV28 and TRBJ2-7, with D maybe TRBD1 (6 bases). V was pared by 5 bases and J by 3 bases, with 20 bases between. In germline, CDR1 is MDHEN, CDR2 SYDVKM. The length of the CDR3 is 16 residues. CDR3: CASSPQQGPTFYEQYF. CDR3 in DNA: TGTGCCAGCAGTCCTCAACAGGGTCCTACCTTCTACGAGCAGTACTTC.

The chain joins TRBV15 to TRBJ2-5, with 12 bases lining up with TRBD1. Germline V lookup: CDR1 LNHNV, CDR2 YYDKDF (reference sequence). Trimming at V came to 1 base and at J to 5 bases, leaving 11 bases not matched to a gene. The length of the CDR3 is 18 residues. The CDR3: CATSRAGTGGAKPETQYF. The DNA for the CDR3 is TGTGCCACCAGCAGAGCCGGGACAGGGGGCGCAAAGCCCGAGACCCAGTACTTC.

This clonotype appeared once. This sequence may be a read error, since a much larger clone differs from it by one base. V usage is TRBV6-2 or TRBV6-3 and J usage is TRBJ2-7; 7 positions match TRBD1. Germline V lookup: CDR1 MNHEY, CDR2 SVGEGT. This CDR3 comprises 15 residues. J lost 7 bases, V lost 6 bases, and 15 bases had no gene match. The DNA for the CDR3 is TGTGCCAGCAGCCTCGAAAATACAGGGGTGGGGGAGCAGTACTTC. Protein product: CASSLENTGVGEQYF.

This clonotype has a count of ten or more. The chain joins TRBV30 to TRBJ2-5, with a tentative D call TRBD2 (6 bases). Trimming pared 5 bases from V and 5 bases from J, leaving 9 bases between. Germline V gene lookup returns CDR1 GTSNPN and CDR2 SVGIG (reference sequence). This CDR3 has 11 amino acids. CDR3 DNA sequence: TGTGCCTGGGGAGGGGAGGAGACCCAGTACTTC. Amino acid sequence: CAWGGEETQYF.

This clonotype was recorded many times. The CDR3 nucleotides are TGTGCCAGTCAACGGACCCCTGGACCCTCCTACGAGCAGTACTTC. This encodes CASQRTPGPSYEQYF. The chain has TRBV7-2 and TRBJ2-7; D is unresolved. Deletions cut 9 bases from V and 0 bases from J, with 18 bases between. Germline V lookup: CDR1 SGHTA, CDR2 FQGNSA. The CDR3 contains 15 residues. The complete variable domain, with remaining parts taken from reference TRBV7-2 and TRBJ2-7, reads GAGVSQSPSNKVTEKGKDVELRCDPISGHTALYWYRQSLGQGLEFLIYFQGNSAPDKSGLPSDRFSAERTGGSVSTLTIQRTQQEDSAVYLCASQRTPGPSYEQYFGPGTRLTVT.

The sample holds a few counts of this clonotype. The chain employs TRBV3-1 and TRBJ1-2, with D possibly being TRBD1 (6 bases). Germline V gives CDR1 LGHDT, CDR2 YNNKEL (reference sequence). Between the trimmed V and J ends, which lost 1 base and 3 bases, there was a span of 9 bases. The CDR3 has 14 residues. CDR3 region: CASSQVEGDYGYTF. DNA for the CDR3: TGTGCCAGCAGCCAAGTCGAGGGGGACTATGGCTACACCTTC.

This clonotype occurred many times. The chain recombines TRBV7-9 with TRBJ1-4, with D possibly TRBD1 on 5 matching bases. CDR3 length equals 16 residues. Germline assignment: CDR1 SEHNR and CDR2 FQNEAQ (reference sequence). Trimming shortened V by 5 bases and J by 7 bases, and 20 bases separated the two germline ends. The CDR3 sequence: CASSPTGTLGSEKLFF. The CDR3 coding sequence is TGTGCCAGCAGCCCCACCGGGACCCTCGGTAGTGAAAAACTGTTTTTT.

V and J are TRBV9 and TRBJ1-2, with a possible D match to TRBD1 (6 bases). The ends were cut back, 6 bases at V and 6 bases at J, with 24 bases in the middle. Germline values: CDR1 SGDLS, CDR2 YYNGEE. The CDR3 is 16 amino acids. The CDR3: CASTPQGRQRLDGYTF. For the CDR3, the DNA is TGTGCCAGCACCCCCCAGGGGAGACAGCGTTTAGATGGCTACACCTTC.

Regarding this clonotype: This sequence may be a read error, since a much larger clone differs from it by one base. CDR3 in DNA: TGTGCCGGCAGCGCTGCAGGGGGGTCTAACTATGGCTACACCTTC. Protein sequence: CAGSAAGGSNYGYTF. The chain recombines TRBV2 with TRBJ1-2; 7 bases map to TRBD1. This CDR3 contains 15 residues. Per the germline V gene, CDR1 is SNHLY and CDR2 is FYNNEI.

Many counts were recorded for this clonotype. The rearrangement uses TRBV20-1 and TRBJ2-1; 7 nucleotides agree with TRBD2. V gave up 0 bases and J gave up 5 bases; unmatched junction bases: 7. CDR3 size: 15 residues. CDR1 and CDR2 from the germline V gene are DFQATT and SNEGSKA (reference sequence). CDR3 protein: CSARDVTSVNNEQFF. The CDR3 coding sequence is TGCAGTGCTAGAGATGTCACTAGCGTCAACAATGAGCAGTTCTTC.

This chain uses TRBV20-1 with TRBJ2-1; TRBD2 matches 9 bases. The V gene end was trimmed by 2 bases and the J gene end by 0 bases; junction bases not matched to a gene: 8. The CDR3 consists of 17 residues. Germline values: CDR1 DFQATT, CDR2 SNEGSKA (reference sequence). The CDR3 sequence is CSARRLADLHSYNEQFF. Here the CDR3 DNA reads TGCAGTGCTAGAAGACTAGCGGACCTACACTCCTACAATGAGCAGTTCTTC.

V is TRBV19 and J is TRBJ1-5, with unresolved D. The V end lost 9 bases, the J end lost 5 bases, and 11 bases lay between the germline ends. The CDR3 is 12 residues long. CDR1 and CDR2 (germline): LNHDA, SQIVND (reference sequence). CDR3 loop: CASDEADQPQHF. CDR3 nucleotides: TGTGCCAGCGATGAGGCGGATCAGCCCCAGCATTTT.

This sequence joins TRBV20-1 and TRBJ1-2, with D perhaps matching TRBD1 (5 bases). Deletions cut 6 bases from V and 4 bases from J, with 21 bases between. This CDR3 is 15 amino acids long. Germline V lookup: CDR1 DFQATT, CDR2 SNEGSKA (reference sequence). CDR3 nucleotide sequence: TGCAGTGCGCCCGGTATGGTCGGAGGGACCTATGGCTACACCTTC. It is translated as CSAPGMVGGTYGYTF.

This chain links TRBV5-6 with TRBJ2-2; 11 positions agree with TRBD2. Per germline, CDR1 SGHDT and CDR2 YYEEEE. Losses at the gene ends were 4 bases for V and 3 bases for J; bases not matched to a gene: 11. The CDR3 covers 18 residues. CDR3 sequence (DNA): TGTGCCAGCAGCAGACCGGGACTAGCGGAGGGCGACACCGGGGAGCTGTTTTTT. Amino acids: CASSRPGLAEGDTGELFF.

V is TRBV10-3 and J is TRBJ1-6, with 8 bases lining up with TRBD1. The trim removed 10 bases at V and 5 bases at J, leaving 4 bases unmatched. Germline V CDR1 and CDR2: ENHRY, SYGVKD. The CDR3 runs to 13 residues. The DNA for the CDR3 is TGTGCCAACCGGGACAGGAATAATTCACCCCTCCACTTT. This translates into CANRDRNNSPLHF.

In its sample, this clonotype was seen a few times. This chain links TRBV20-1 with TRBJ2-3; D is unresolved. The CDR3 sequence is 12 residues long. CDR1 DFQATT and CDR2 SNEGSKA come from the germline V gene (reference sequence). Trimming cost V 1 base and J 4 bases, with 6 bases left between them. The CDR3 DNA follows: TGCAGTGCTAGAGGGTACTCAGATACGCAGTATTTT. Its protein product is CSARGYSDTQYF.

The genes are TRBV5-1 and TRBJ2-3; 8 nucleotides line up with TRBD2. In germline, CDR1 is SGHRS, CDR2 YFSETQ. V dropped 2 bases and J dropped 5; count of bases not matched to a gene: 7. There are 15 residues in the CDR3. CDR3 coding DNA: TGCGCCAGCAGCTTAGCGGGGGTCCAAGGAGATACGCAGTATTTT. Its translation: CASSLAGVQGDTQYF.

This clonotype was found many times. This rearrangement joins TRBV2 to TRBJ2-7; D is possibly TRBD2 (6 bases). Germline V CDR1 and CDR2: SNHLY, FYNNEI. Trimming stripped 6 bases from V and 1 base from J, with 13 bases between. The CDR3 runs 14 residues. The CDR3 region has the DNA TGTGCCAGCAGGTCCTCTAGCGAGTCCTACGAGCAGTACTTC. This codes for CASRSSSESYEQYF.

Only a few counts were recorded for this clonotype. At one of its ends the junction is not consistent with the germline gene, which may arise from a read error. This chain connects TRBV11-1 to TRBJ2-7; a possible D gene is TRBD1 (6 bases). The CDR3 extends over 12 amino acids. CDR1 is SGHAT and CDR2 is FQDESV in the germline V gene (reference sequence). For the CDR3, the DNA is TGTGCCGGCAGCTTGACAGGCTACGAGCAGTACTTC. Residues: CAGSLTGYEQYF.

This clonotype was seen a few times. This sequence joins TRBV20-1 and TRBJ2-1; a weak D match, TRBD2 (5 bases). V lost 1 base and J 7 bases, leaving 20 bases between the germline ends. This CDR3 region has 16 residues. Germline V gene sequence: CDR1 DFQATT, CDR2 SNEGSKA (reference sequence). For the CDR3, the DNA is TGCAGTGCTAGAGGGAACCGAGCGGCCCTCATGAATGAGCAGTTCTTC. It is translated as CSARGNRAALMNEQFF.

This clonotype has ten or more counts. The V and J genes are TRBV7-2 and TRBJ2-2; D is tentatively TRBD1 or TRBD2 (6 bases each). Trimming took 5 bases from V and 6 from J, leaving 19 bases between them. The germline V gene has CDR1 SGHTA and CDR2 FQGNSA. The CDR3 runs 16 residues. The CDR3 is CASSPSGQWGAGELFF. The CDR3 coding sequence is TGTGCCAGCAGCCCCTCCGGACAGTGGGGGGCCGGGGAGCTGTTTTTT.

This clonotype was seen a handful of times. The chain joins TRBV3-1 to TRBJ2-5; possibly TRBD2 for D (6 bases). With 4 bases removed from V and 5 bases from J, the gap between germline ends came to 17 bases. The CDR3 spans 15 residues. From germline, CDR1 is LGHDT and CDR2 YNNKEL (reference sequence). The CDR3 nucleotides are TGTGCCAGCAGCCCCACGTTAGCGGAGGGTGAGACCCAGTACTTC. Translated, it gives CASSPTLAEGETQYF.

The CDR3 sequence: CASSSWGGSTYEQYF. CDR3 DNA sequence: TGTGCCAGCAGCTCGTGGGGGGGATCGACCTACGAGCAGTACTTC. The chain carries TRBV11-2 and TRBJ2-7, with 7 bases aligning to TRBD2. The CDR3 spans 15 residues. With 4 bases clipped from V and 2 bases from J, the junction kept 8 bases outside the gene matches. The germline gives CDR1 SGHAT, CDR2 FQNNGV.

CDR3 DNA sequence: TGTGCCAGCAGCATCGCGGGCGGGGCTGATGAGCAGTTCTTC. The encoded protein is CASSIAGGADEQFF. The chain couples TRBV7-9 to TRBJ2-1; D perhaps matches TRBD2 (6 bases). V lost 5 bases and J 8 bases, leaving 16 bases between the germline ends. Germline V lookup: CDR1 SEHNR, CDR2 FQNEAQ (reference sequence). The CDR3 consists of 14 residues.